Here is one TCR beta chain with its context. The sample holds a few counts of this clone. Its antigen has not been determined. Per-base quality was not reported, and no clone a single base away is much larger than it. These data originate in a study of beta chain features in type 1 diabetes (dated by TCRdb to the late 2010s). Notes on the research overall: Mean age, gender distribution, total cell number and subset yield did not differ between patients and healthy donors. A total of 100 million to 140 million sorted cells were examined across all samples, and the number of cells per subset was strongly correlated with RNA yield. The study compared TCRB repertoires of sorted circulating CD4+ T cell subsets between recently diagnosed type 1 diabetes patients and matched healthy donors. Regulatory and stem cell-like memory subsets were obtained from only 8 patients and roughly 8 healthy donors, while naive and central memory subsets were obtained from all 30 or so donors.

All of the isolated RNA was reverse transcribed with the High Capacity cDNA Reverse Transcription Kit, so expressed TCRB transcripts were sequenced. Deep immunoSEQ sequencing was applied to naive, central memory and regulatory T cell samples, giving an average of approximately 3.8 million total reads per sample. Sorted cells were lysed in RLT buffer, and RNA was extracted using DNase-treated RNeasy Micro or Mini kits according to cell number. To prevent cross-contamination, each cell subset was processed individually, whereas patient and healthy donor samples were processed jointly. The immunoSEQ multiplex PCR was used to amplify TCRB sequences from cDNA, yielding 87-bp fragments that span the CDR3 region. Amplicons were sequenced on the Illumina HiSeq platform. The paper's processing steps were these. Synthetic template baselines were used to correct PCR bias computationally, reads within Hamming distance 2 were collapsed together, and singletons that could not be merged were discarded. Reads were aligned against IMGT to assign V, D and J genes, CDR3 length and insertions or deletions at six rearrangement sites. Within each subset, clonotype counts were normalized to the number of sorted cells before true diversity and Gini coefficients were calculated with the tcR R package. The overlap coefficient, calculated on TCRB nucleotide sequences, was used to quantify repertoire sharing. Out-of-frame TCRB sequences from naive cells were analyzed as a proxy for the pre-selection repertoire. This is the immuneACCESS table as TCRdb keeps it, with only in-frame sequences that have V and J called. A part of the clones is gone; compared with another copy, unresolved V genes explain less than half, and the rest is unexplained. Clonal size and the V and J genes are those of that table, whereas D and trimming came from the DNA. A total of 360,000 or so clones appear in this sample, roughly a fifth of them only once. Under 0.05% of the sample belongs to the ten largest clones.

Overall results and qualifications from the work: At VDJ recombination sites, patients with type 1 diabetes made fewer insertions and deleted more nucleotides, a pattern implying thymic rearrangement abnormalities. Because small numbers of individuals were included in the HLA sub-analyses, any influence of HLA type on TCRB rearrangement was left unresolved. PCR may preferentially amplify shorter templates, but because patient and control samples were amplified and corrected together, any resulting skew would affect both groups equally. Type 1 diabetes patients showed a moderate but significant shortening of TCRB CDR3 length in all four CD4+ subsets. Because cDNA rather than genomic DNA was sequenced, highly expressing activated cells could have been over-represented, although no difference in activation and CD3 levels was found between groups. The naive, central memory and regulatory TCRB repertoires appeared to resemble one another more closely among patients than among healthy donors.

The CDR3 measures 14 amino acids from cysteine to phenylalanine. Only CDR3 DNA is held: 42 bases, read in frame from base 1. Trimming takes 4 bases off V and 7 bases off J; junction bases not matched to a gene: 12. Looking up the germline V gene (reference sequence) yields CDR1 GTSNPN and CDR2 SVGIG. From each donor, a single peripheral blood sample of 90 to 150 mL on average was drawn into heparinised tubes. A BD FACSAria II and a panel including CD45RO, CCR7, CD25, CD127, CD95 and CD27 were used to sort naive, central memory, regulatory and stem cell-like memory CD4+ T cells. A purity above 95% was achieved for all sorted populations. Right away, PBMCs were isolated by Lymphoprep density gradient centrifugation and were stained directly, with no culture step. Samples were stained and sorted in pairs, with one healthy donor and one patient per experiment, so that batch effects were minimized.

Sequencing was carried out using naive CD4+ T cells from blood. The meaning of the sample's cell subset or site label: true naive CD4+ T cells. In this chain, TRBV30 is recombined with TRBJ2-5; TRBD2 lines up with 7 middle nucleotides. The origin of this receptor is a woman aged 18-30 years in good health. The CDR3 protein: CAWTKRDPGGTQYF. In nucleotide form, the sequence is TGTGCCTGGACGAAGCGGGACCCGGGAGGGACCCAGTACTTC.